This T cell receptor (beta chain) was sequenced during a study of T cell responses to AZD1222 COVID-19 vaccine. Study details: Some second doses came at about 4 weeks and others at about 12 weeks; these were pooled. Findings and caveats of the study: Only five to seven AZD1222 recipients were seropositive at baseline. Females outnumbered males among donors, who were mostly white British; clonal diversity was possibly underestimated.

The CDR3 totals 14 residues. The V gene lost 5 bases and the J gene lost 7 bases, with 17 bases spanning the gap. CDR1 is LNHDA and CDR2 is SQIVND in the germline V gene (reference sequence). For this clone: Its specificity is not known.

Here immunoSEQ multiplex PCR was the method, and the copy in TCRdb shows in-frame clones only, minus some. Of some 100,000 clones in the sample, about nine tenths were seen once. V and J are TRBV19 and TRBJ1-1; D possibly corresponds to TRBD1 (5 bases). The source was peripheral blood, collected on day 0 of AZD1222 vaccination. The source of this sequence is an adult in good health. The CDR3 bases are TGTGCCAGTAGTCTCTCGCAAGGGACTATTGAAGCTTTCTTT. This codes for CASSLSQGTIEAFF.